This T cell receptor beta chain was sequenced during a study of T cell responses to AZD1222 COVID-19 vaccine. The study, taken as a whole, reports: As reported, nearly half of all spike-specific TCRs target variant regions that are unmutated. Baseline seropositivity occurred in only six AZD1222 recipients. There were mostly white British donors and more females than males, and clonal diversity was possibly underestimated.

Pooling covered second doses at about 4 or about 12 weeks. About this clone itself: No antigen is known for it.

The V gene's germline CDR1 is SGDLS and CDR2 YYNGEE. V was clipped by 4 bases and J by 2 bases; unmatched bases: 17. The CDR3 loop spans 18 amino acids. The assay was immunoSEQ multiplex PCR, and TCRdb's table has in-frame clones only and misses some. The sample holds about 140,000 clones, roughly nine tenths seen once. The rearrangement links TRBV9 to TRBJ2-5; TRBD2 aligns across 7 bases. The input for sequencing was peripheral blood, taken 28 days after the second AZD1222 dose. The receptor was isolated from an adult who received the AZD1222 COVID-19 vaccine. For the CDR3, the DNA is TGTGCCAGCAGCCTCAACCCCGGGACTATGGACCTTCAAGAGACCCAGTACTTC. As protein: CASSLNPGTMDLQETQYF. Variable domain in full (rest from reference TRBV9 and TRBJ2-5): DSGVTQTPKHLITATGQRVTLRCSPRSGDLSVYWYQQSLDQGLQFLIQYYNGEERAKGNILERFSAQQFPDLHSELNLSSLELGDSALYFCASSLNPGTMDLQETQYFGPGTRLLVL.